This record concerns one TCR beta chain sequence. The data derive from a study of blood T cell repertoires in COVID-19. Study at large: Sources were T cells, B-cell-depleted T cells, or PBMCs; the material itself was cDNA or gDNA.

Germline loops: CDR1 SGHVS, CDR2 FNYEAQ. This CDR3 is built from 15 residues. J gave up 3 bases and V 5 bases, and 9 bases lay outside the gene matches. In the authors' methods: Amplification of reference gene primers provided the estimated nucleated cell counts. The table came from immunoSEQ multiplex PCR; TCRdb's copy has only in-frame clones and leaves some out. That table furnishes V, J and clone size, whereas the DNA furnished D and trimming. The data show 45,000 to 60,000 clones, with about three quarters seen just once and more than 13% held by the top ten. Material: peripheral blood. This sequence originates from a human donor with active or convalescent COVID-19. The donor label of this sample is uncertain. V is TRBV7-6 and J is TRBJ2-7, with 8 bases aligning to TRBD1. CDR3 sequence: CASSARGPLDYEQYF. In DNA, the CDR3 is TGTGCCAGCAGCGCCAGGGGGCCTTTAGACTACGAGCAGTACTTC.